These T cell receptor beta chains were read from a single sample in a study of T cells in Graves' hyperthyroidism and ophthalmopathy. TCRdb independently ran MiXCR on the multiplex PCR reads; one entry per CDR3 protein. In the table there are about 510,000 distinct CDR3 sequences, around 43% of which are singletons. The specimen was peripheral blood or thyroid tissue (not recorded which). The receptor source for this set is an adult woman with Graves' disease, either hyperthyroidism or ophthalmopathy (not recorded which). Both conserved end residues are part of each CDR3. The D gene is left open where the match is weak. For some rows the clone size is stated as once, few or many, or as a class when expanded; others skip it.

few	TRBD2	TRBV29-1	TRBJ2-2	CSGILATGELFF	TGCAGCGGGATACTAGCGACCGGGGAGCTGTTTTTT
NA	NA	TRBV6-1	TRBJ1-1	CASSGQTGNTEAFF	TGTGCCAGCAGTGGTCAGACAGGGAACACTGAAGCTTTCTTT
NA	TRBD1	TRBV4-1	TRBJ1-4	CASSQKTGYNEKLFF	TGCGCCAGCAGCCAGAAGACAGGGTATAATGAAAAACTGTTTTTT
many	NA	TRBV5-1	TRBJ2-7	CASSSGVLLEQYF	TGCGCCAGCAGCTCCGGGGTATTACTCGAGCAGTACTTC
many	TRBD1	TRBV20-1	TRBJ1-2	CSAGQGADYGYTF	TGCAGTGCAGGACAGGGGGCCGACTATGGCTACACCTTC
few	NA	TRBV25-1	TRBJ2-5	CACSARARDRVETQYF	NA
many	NA	TRBV12-3/TRBV12-4	TRBJ2-7	CASSPEGEQYF	TGTGCCAGCAGTCCTGAAGGCGAGCAGTACTTC
NA	NA	TRBV2	TRBJ2-2	CASSEAIGWELFF	TGTGCCAGCAGTGAAGCTATCGGCTGGGAGCTGTTTTTT
NA	NA	TRBV7-9	TRBJ2-7	CASSITLEQYF	TGTGCCAGCAGCATCACACTAGAGCAGTACTTC
many	NA	TRBV7-2	TRBJ1-4	CASSARTAEKLFF	TGTGCCAGCAGCGCCCGGACGGCGGAAAAACTGTTTTTT
once	NA	TRBV10-3	TRBJ1-1	CAISETLTEAFF	TGTGCCATCAGTGAGACCCTTACTGAAGCTTTCTTT
NA	TRBD1	TRBV20-1	TRBJ1-5	CSAPRQGRQPQHF	TGCAGTGCGCCGAGACAGGGTCGACAGCCCCAGCATTTT
NA	NA	TRBV14	TRBJ2-3	CASSQARTDTQYF	TGTGCCAGCAGCCAAGCTCGCACAGATACGCAGTATTTT
NA	TRBD2	TRBV7-2	TRBJ2-5	CASSTGRAGGPRETQYF	TGTGCCAGCAGTACGGGGCGAGCGGGAGGGCCCCGAGAGACCCAGTACTTC
many	TRBD2	TRBV7-2	TRBJ2-2	CASSSRLALAAGELFF	TGTGCCAGCAGCTCCAGACTAGCGCTAGCGGCCGGGGAGCTGTTTTTT
few	TRBD2	TRBV5-8	TRBJ2-7	CASSFHSSGRSRSYEQYF	TGTGCCAGCAGCTTCCACTCTAGCGGGAGGTCAAGGTCCTACGAGCAGTACTTC
NA	NA	TRBV7-9	TRBJ1-1	CASSSVATGNTEAFF	TGTGCCAGCAGCTCCGTAGCGACAGGGAACACTGAAGCTTTCTTT
many	NA	TRBV10-3	TRBJ2-7	CAISERSRSSYEQYF	TGTGCCATCAGTGAGAGGTCCCGTAGCTCCTACGAGCAGTACTTC
NA	NA	TRBV7-9	TRBJ2-7	CASSPPAGSSYEQYF	TGTGCCAGCAGCCCCCCTGCGGGTTCCTCCTACGAGCAGTACTTC
NA	NA	TRBV19	TRBJ1-5	CASSIQGPSGASNQPQHF	TGTGCCAGTAGTATACAGGGCCCTTCGGGGGCTAGCAATCAGCCCCAGCATTTT
NA	TRBD1	TRBV6-6	TRBJ2-7	CASSGRGIYEQYF	TGTGCCAGCAGTGGCAGGGGGATCTACGAGCAGTACTTC
NA	NA	TRBV7-9	TRBJ2-3	CASLGPFTTDTQYF	TGTGCCAGCCTCGGGCCATTCACCACAGATACGCAGTATTTT
NA	TRBD1	TRBV24-1	TRBJ1-2	CATSEDRVQVGYTF	TGTGCCACCAGTGAGGACAGGGTACAAGTGGGCTACACCTTC
NA	NA	TRBV5-1	TRBJ1-2	CASSFGDIGNLYGYTF	TGCGCCAGCAGCTTTGGAGACATAGGGAACCTCTATGGCTACACCTTC
many	TRBD2	TRBV4-2	TRBJ2-5	CASSHATSGVETQYF	TGTGCCAGCAGCCATGCGACTAGCGGGGTGGAGACCCAGTACTTC
NA	TRBD1	TRBV10-3	TRBJ2-2	CAISGDSTNTGELFF	TGTGCCATCAGTGGGGACAGCACGAACACCGGGGAGCTGTTTTTT
NA	NA	TRBV29-1	TRBJ2-5	CSARTGAQRETQYF	TGCAGTGCTAGAACGGGGGCACAGCGGGAGACCCAGTACTTC